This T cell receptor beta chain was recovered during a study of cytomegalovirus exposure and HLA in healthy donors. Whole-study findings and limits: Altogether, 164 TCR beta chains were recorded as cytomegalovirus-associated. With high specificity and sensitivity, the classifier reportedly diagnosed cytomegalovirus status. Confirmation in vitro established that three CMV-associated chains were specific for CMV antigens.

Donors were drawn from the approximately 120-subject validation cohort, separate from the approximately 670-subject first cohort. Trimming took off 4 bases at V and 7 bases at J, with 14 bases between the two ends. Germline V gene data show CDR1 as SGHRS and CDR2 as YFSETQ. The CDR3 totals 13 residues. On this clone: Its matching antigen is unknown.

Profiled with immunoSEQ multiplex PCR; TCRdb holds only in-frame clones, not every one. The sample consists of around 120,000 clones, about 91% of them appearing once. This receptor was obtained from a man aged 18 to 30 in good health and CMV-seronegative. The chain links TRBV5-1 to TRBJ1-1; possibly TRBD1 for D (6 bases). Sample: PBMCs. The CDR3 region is CASSNGTTVEAFF. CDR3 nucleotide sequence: TGCGCCAGCAGCAATGGGACAACCGTTGAAGCTTTCTTT.